This TCR beta chain emerged from a study of naive and memory T cell subsets. The beta constant-region primer was an equimolar mix of two oligonucleotides covering TRBC1 and TRBC2. The ligated cDNA underwent four PCR rounds using SP2 and nested alpha and beta constant-region primers. TCRdb reanalysed the UMI-ligation and nested PCR reads using MiXCR and keeps one entry per CDR3 protein. Of 95,000 to 150,000 distinct CDR3 sequences in the sample, around a third were seen once. Germline V CDR1 and CDR2: LGHNT, FRNRAP. Germline trimming cut 6 bases from V and 7 bases from J; bases unmatched to any gene: 14. There are 16 residues in the CDR3. CD4+ T cell IFNgamma after overnight CMV lysate exposure gave donor CMV status.

The chain carries TRBV12-5 and TRBJ2-1, with 8 bases that match TRBD2. The receptor was isolated from a human donor in good health. Sequenced input: central memory CD4+ T cells from blood. CDR3 bases: TGTGCTAGTGGCCAAGTTCCAAGCGGGAGCCTGAATGAGCAGTTCTTC. It is translated as CASGQVPSGSLNEQFF.